This T cell receptor (beta chain) derives from a study of beta chain features in type 1 diabetes. This clone was observed a handful of times. The antigen remains undetermined. Sampling consisted of one heparinised blood draw per donor, averaging roughly 100 mL. All of the sorted populations showed purity greater than 95%. Since all of the isolated RNA was reverse transcribed, expressed TCRB transcripts were what got sequenced. The repertoire was sequenced with immunoSEQ multiplex PCR; TCRdb's copy has only in-frame clones and lacks some. This sample has about 140,000 clones, with about 9.1% found just once. Whole-study results and caveats: There was no resolution here of whether HLA type influences TCRB rearrangement.

The CDR3 extends over 16 amino acids. CDR1 SQVTM and CDR2 ANQGSEA come from the germline V gene. V lost 6 bases to trimming and J lost 9 bases; unmatched junction nucleotides: 17. The chain uses TRBV29-1 and TRBJ1-5; 10 bases agree with TRBD1. The clonotype comes from a woman aged 40 to 49 in good health. The specimen sequenced was central memory CD4+ T cells from blood. CDR3 in amino acids: CSVTLTGTGVKGPQHF. CDR3 nucleotides: TGCAGCGTCACCCTAACCGGGACAGGGGTGAAAGGGCCCCAGCATTTT.